The T cell receptor (beta chain) under discussion was sequenced for a study of blood T cell repertoires in COVID-19. About the study: The analysed material was cDNA or gDNA that came from T cells, B-cell-depleted T cells, or PBMCs.

The CDR3 runs 13 residues. From germline, CDR1 is SGDLS and CDR2 YYNGEE. The V end lost 0 bases, the J end lost 5 bases, and 8 bases lay between the germline ends. Using immunoSEQ multiplex PCR, the repertoire was profiled, and TCRdb retains in-frame clones only, with some absent. The table lists more than 150,000 clones, around 87% of them singletons. The TCR was taken from a man aged 35-49 years with active or convalescent COVID-19. The genes are TRBV9 and TRBJ1-1; possible D gene TRBD1, 5 bases. Source material: peripheral blood. The CDR3 here is CASSVEEGTEAFF. CDR3 sequence (DNA): TGTGCCAGCAGCGTAGAGGAGGGGACTGAAGCTTTCTTT.